The 4 T cell receptor beta chains below come from one sample, sequenced in a study of a mutant IDH1 vaccine in newly diagnosed glioma. Documented time point: baseline, week 1 (first vaccination visit). The treatment was: pre-vaccination baseline after standard-of-care therapy. Generated by immunoSEQ multiplex PCR, the TCRdb table keeps only in-frame clones and is missing some. Among 85,000 to 100,000 clones listed, 80% were seen once. The specimen comprised PBMCs, sampled from a glioma patient treated with radiotherapy, temozolomide or both. These receptors were obtained from a man in his forties or fifties with glioma.

The CDR3 spells CASSPTSGPYEQYF. The CDR3 DNA sequence: TGTGCCAGCAGCCCGACTAGCGGGCCCTACGAGCAGTACTTC. The chain is built from TRBV7-2 and TRBJ2-7; the match to TRBD2 covers 10 bases. Germline V gene data show CDR1 as SGHTA and CDR2 as FQGNSA. The CDR3 has 14 residues. J lost 2 bases, V lost 5 bases, and 3 bases had no gene match. The full variable domain, rest sourced from reference TRBV7-2 and TRBJ2-7, is GAGVSQSPSNKVTEKGKDVELRCDPISGHTALYWYRQSLGQGLEFLIYFQGNSAPDKSGLPSDRFSAERTGGSVSTLTIQRTQQEDSAVYLCASSPTSGPYEQYFGPGTRLTVT.

This rearrangement joins TRBV14 to TRBJ1-4; D remains unclear. Germline CDR1 reads SGHDN; CDR2 reads FVKESK. There are 16 residues in the CDR3. With 3 bases removed from V and 4 bases from J, the gap between germline ends came to 15 bases. This CDR3 is CASSHLITDLNEKLFF. The CDR3 region has the DNA TGTGCCAGCAGCCACCTCATAACCGACCTTAATGAAAAACTGTTTTTT. Using reference TRBV14 and TRBJ1-4 for the parts outside the CDR3, the full variable domain is EAGVTQFPSHSVIEKGQTVTLRCDPISGHDNLYWYRRVMGKEIKFLLHFVKESKQDESGMPNNRFLAERTGGTYSTLKVQPAELEDSGVYFCASSHLITDLNEKLFFGSGTQLSVL.

This clone is a singleton in its sample. The chain recombines TRBV7-9 with TRBJ1-2; D not certain. The length of the CDR3 is 16 residues. The germline CDR1 and CDR2 sequences are SEHNR and FQNEAQ (reference sequence). Deletions cut 5 bases from V and 4 bases from J, with 20 bases between. DNA of the CDR3: TGTGCCAGCAGCCCTACTGTCGATCGGGGTGGCTATGGCTACACCTTC. Translation gives CASSPTVDRGGYGYTF.

The chain recombines TRBV30 with TRBJ1-1; D remains unclear. The CDR3 covers 13 residues. Trimming removed 3 bases from V and 3 bases from J, with 11 bases in between. From germline, CDR1 is GTSNPN and CDR2 SVGIG (reference sequence). The CDR3 loop reads CAWSKTVDTEAFF. In nucleotides, the CDR3 is TGTGCCTGGAGCAAAACGGTGGACACTGAAGCTTTCTTT.